This T cell receptor (beta chain) was sequenced for a study of T cells in Graves' hyperthyroidism and ophthalmopathy. The V segment lost 6 bases and the J segment 4 bases; nucleotides outside the gene matches: 5. The CDR3 length is 13 residues. This clonotype was observed many times. Amplification of TCR beta CDR3 regions used RNA as the template. A first-round RT-PCR of the TCR CDR3 used the HTBI primer set. TCRdb analysed the multiplex PCR reads with MiXCR anew, one entry per CDR3 protein. The sample yields roughly 800,000 distinct CDR3 sequences, about two fifths seen once. Hyperthyroidism had been newly diagnosed in patients aged 18 to 65, and its duration was under 2 months.

The rearrangement joins TRBV12-3 or TRBV12-4 to TRBJ1-1, with 7 bases fitting TRBD1. The receptor was isolated from a man aged 18 to 30 with Graves' hyperthyroidism. Specimen: blood. The DNA of the CDR3 is TGTGCCAGCAGCCAAGACAGGGCCACTGAAGCTTTCTTT. Translation: CASSQDRATEAFF.